This T cell receptor (beta chain) was documented in a study of blood T cell repertoires in COVID-19. Study overall: COVID-19 samples, acute and convalescent, were from the United States, Italy and Spain.

Per the original data handling: Reference gene primer amplification gave estimated nucleated cell counts. Here immunoSEQ multiplex PCR was the method, and the copy in TCRdb shows in-frame clones only, minus some. V and J calls and clone size follow that table, whereas D and trimming were derived from the DNA. The data hold hundreds of thousands of clones, with around 91% observed a single time. The germline V gene encodes CDR1 SGDLS and CDR2 YYNGEE. The ends lost 4 bases at V and 2 bases at J; junction bases unmatched: 1. This CDR3 spans 15 amino acids. This sequence joins TRBV9 and TRBJ2-2; TRBD2 aligns across 11 bases. Sequenced sample: peripheral blood. The TCR sequence derives from a woman aged 18 to 35 who had recovered from COVID-19. CDR3 sequence reads: CASSTSGGNTGELFF. In nucleotides, the CDR3 is TGTGCCAGCAGCACTAGCGGGGGAAACACCGGGGAGCTGTTTTTT.